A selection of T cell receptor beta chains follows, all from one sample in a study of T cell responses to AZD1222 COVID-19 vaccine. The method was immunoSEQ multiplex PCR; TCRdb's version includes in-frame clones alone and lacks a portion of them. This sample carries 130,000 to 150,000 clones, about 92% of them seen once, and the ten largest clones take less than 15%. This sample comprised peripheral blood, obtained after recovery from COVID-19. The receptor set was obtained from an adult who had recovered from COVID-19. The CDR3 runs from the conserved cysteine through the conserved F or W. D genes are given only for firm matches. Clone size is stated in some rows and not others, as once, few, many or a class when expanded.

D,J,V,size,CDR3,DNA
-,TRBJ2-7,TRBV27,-,CASRSWGSREQYF,TGTGCCAGCAGATCCTGGGGTTCGCGAGAGCAGTACTTC
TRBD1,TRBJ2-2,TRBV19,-,CASSRQGRITGELFF,TGTGCCAGTAGTCGACAGGGGCGAATCACCGGGGAGCTGTTTTTT
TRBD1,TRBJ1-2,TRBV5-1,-,CASSPDRGSTGGYTF,TGCGCCAGCAGCCCCGACAGGGGATCGACGGGGGGCTACACCTTC
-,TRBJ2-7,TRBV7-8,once,CASSFERRYEQYF,TGTGCCAGCAGCTTCGAGCGGCGCTACGAGCAGTACTTC
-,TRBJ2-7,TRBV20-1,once,CSASGAKGWSYEQYF,TGCAGTGCTAGTGGCGCGAAGGGGTGGTCCTACGAGCAGTACTTC
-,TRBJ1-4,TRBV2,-,CASSVGRFNEKLFF,TGTGCCAGCAGCGTTGGACGGTTTAATGAAAAACTGTTTTTT
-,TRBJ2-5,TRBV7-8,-,CASSLEGAQYF,TGTGCCAGCAGCTTAGAGGGAGCCCAGTACTTC
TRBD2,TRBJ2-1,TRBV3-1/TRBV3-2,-,CASSQVRLAGYNEQFF,TGTGCCAGCAGCCAAGTGAGACTAGCGGGTTACAATGAGCAGTTCTTC
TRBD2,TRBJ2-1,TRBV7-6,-,CASSSSGRGSYNEQFF,TGTGCCAGCAGCAGTAGCGGGAGGGGCTCCTACAATGAGCAGTTCTTC
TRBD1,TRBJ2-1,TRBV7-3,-,CASSLMRQGAYNEQFF,TGTGCCAGCAGCTTAATGAGACAGGGGGCTTACAATGAGCAGTTCTTC
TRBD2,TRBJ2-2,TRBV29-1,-,CSVVTSGINTGELFF,TGCAGCGTCGTGACTAGCGGGATAAACACCGGGGAGCTGTTTTTT
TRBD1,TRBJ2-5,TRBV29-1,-,CSVPGQGVQETQYF,TGCAGCGTTCCGGGACAGGGGGTCCAAGAGACCCAGTACTTC
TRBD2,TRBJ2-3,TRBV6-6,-,CASSLTGGRGTDTQYF,TGTGCCAGCAGTTTAACGGGGGGGAGGGGAACAGATACGCAGTATTTT
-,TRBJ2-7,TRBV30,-,CAWARRSPYEQYF,TGTGCCTGGGCCCGACGAAGCCCCTACGAGCAGTACTTC
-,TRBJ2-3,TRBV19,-,CASNKGESTDTQYF,TGTGCCAGTAACAAAGGGGAGTCGACAGATACGCAGTATTTT
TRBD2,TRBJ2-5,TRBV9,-,CASSSSGGVETQYF,TGTGCCAGCAGCTCCTCGGGGGGAGTCGAGACCCAGTACTTC
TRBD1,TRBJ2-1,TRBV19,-,CASSQTGGQLDYNEQFF,TGTGCCAGTAGCCAGACAGGGGGACAGCTCGACTACAATGAGCAGTTCTTC
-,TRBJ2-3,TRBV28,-,CASSLVGLSTDTQYF,TGTGCCAGCAGTTTAGTTGGGTTGAGCACAGATACGCAGTATTTT
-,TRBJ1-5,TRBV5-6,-,CASSLQVGAGRNQPQHF,TGTGCCAGCAGCTTGCAAGTTGGGGCTGGGCGCAATCAGCCCCAGCATTTT
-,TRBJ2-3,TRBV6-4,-,CASSDSSRGLGTDTQYF,TGTGCCAGCAGTGACTCTAGCCGGGGGCTTGGCACAGATACGCAGTATTTT
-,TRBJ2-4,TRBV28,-,CASSSGTPKNIQYF,TGTGCCAGCAGTTCCGGGACACCCAAAAACATTCAGTACTTC
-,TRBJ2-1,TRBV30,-,CAWSALSGSSYNEQFF,TGTGCCTGGAGCGCCTTGAGCGGCAGCTCCTACAATGAGCAGTTCTTC
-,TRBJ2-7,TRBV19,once,CATSRDTTYEQYF,TGTGCCACCTCCCGGGACACAACCTACGAGCAGTACTTC
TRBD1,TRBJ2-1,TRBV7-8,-,CASSIRQGNEQFF,TGTGCCAGCAGCATCCGACAGGGCAATGAGCAGTTCTTC
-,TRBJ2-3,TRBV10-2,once,CASKRAESTDTQYF,TGCGCCAGCAAACGAGCGGAGAGCACAGATACGCAGTATTTT
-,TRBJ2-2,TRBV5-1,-,CASSSGTDNTGELFF,TGCGCCAGCAGCTCGGGGACGGATAACACCGGGGAGCTGTTTTTT
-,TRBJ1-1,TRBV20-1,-,CSASRADGLNTEAFF,TGCAGTGCTAGTAGGGCAGATGGCCTGAACACTGAAGCTTTCTTT
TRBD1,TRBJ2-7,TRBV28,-,CASLVGDRGQGEQYF,TGTGCCAGCCTAGTAGGGGACAGGGGGCAAGGGGAGCAGTACTTC
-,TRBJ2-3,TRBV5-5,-,CASSLGPVGDTQYF,TGTGCCAGCAGCTTGGGCCCTGTCGGGGATACGCAGTATTTT
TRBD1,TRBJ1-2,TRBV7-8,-,CASSFGTADYYGYTF,TGTGCCAGCAGCTTTGGGACAGCCGACTACTATGGCTACACCTTC
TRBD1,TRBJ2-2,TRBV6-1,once,CASSVTGTAVRYTGELFF,TGTGCCAGCAGTGTCACCGGGACAGCGGTCCGTTACACCGGGGAGCTGTTTTTT
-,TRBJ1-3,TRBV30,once,CAWSKRGTSGNTIYF,TGTGCCTGGAGTAAAAGGGGGACGTCAGGAAACACCATATATTTT
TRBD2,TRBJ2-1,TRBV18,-,CASSPGTSGRSNEQFF,TGTGCCAGCTCACCCGGTACTAGCGGGAGGTCCAATGAGCAGTTCTTC
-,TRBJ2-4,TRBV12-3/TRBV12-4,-,CASSLGTANIQYF,TGTGCCAGCAGTTTAGGGACAGCAAACATTCAGTACTTC
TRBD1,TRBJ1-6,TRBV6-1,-,CASSENRGRSSPLHF,TGTGCCAGCAGTGAAAACAGGGGGCGAAGTTCACCCCTCCACTTT
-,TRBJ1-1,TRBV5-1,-,CASSSGVLRDTEAFF,TGCGCCAGCAGCTCGGGAGTTTTGAGGGACACTGAAGCTTTCTTT
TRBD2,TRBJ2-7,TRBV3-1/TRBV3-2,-,CASSPGGSEQYF,TGTGCCAGCAGCCCGGGAGGGAGTGAGCAGTACTTC
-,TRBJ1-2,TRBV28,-,CASSPDSYGYTF,TGTGCCAGCAGTCCTGACAGCTATGGCTACACCTTC
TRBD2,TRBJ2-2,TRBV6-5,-,CASSVAGAGGELFF,TGTGCCAGCAGCGTTGCGGGAGCGGGCGGGGAGCTGTTTTTT
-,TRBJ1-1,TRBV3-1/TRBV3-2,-,CASSQDPDRLVTEAFF,TGTGCCAGCAGCCAAGATCCCGACAGACTCGTGACTGAAGCTTTCTTT
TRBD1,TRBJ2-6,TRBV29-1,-,CSVEDRGISGANVLTF,TGCAGCGTTGAGGACAGGGGAATCTCTGGGGCCAACGTCCTGACTTTC
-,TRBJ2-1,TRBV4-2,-,CASSQESTFNEQFF,TGTGCCAGCAGCCAAGAGTCGACTTTCAATGAGCAGTTCTTC
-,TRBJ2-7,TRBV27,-,CASSTHPRDREQYF,TGTGCCAGCAGTACCCACCCTCGGGACCGCGAGCAGTACTTC
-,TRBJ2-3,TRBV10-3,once,CAISESGSGDTQYF,TGTGCCATCAGTGAGTCGGGTTCGGGAGATACGCAGTATTTT
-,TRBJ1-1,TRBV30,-,CAWRDGGLNTEAFF,TGTGCCTGGAGAGATGGGGGACTGAACACTGAAGCTTTCTTT